This T cell receptor beta chain was sequenced for a study of cytomegalovirus exposure and HLA in healthy donors. Study context: From HLA-typed donors, an early data release held approximately 85 million unique TCRs.

This CDR3 has 15 residues. V dropped 3 bases and J dropped 5; count of bases not matched to a gene: 6. The germline V gene has CDR1 SGDLS and CDR2 YYNGEE. General study points: Most of the CMV-associated TCR beta chains (in a later analysis) appeared to be HLA-restricted. Among the most significant clusters, several appeared linked to common viral pathogens in a later analysis. Prior analysis indicated that the majority of TCR beta V segments exhibited productivity approximately 87% or approximately 30% of the time.

In regard to this clone: Its target is unknown.

The PCR made use of 60 Vbeta and 13 Jbeta primers. Sequencing was performed with immunoSEQ multiplex PCR; in TCRdb, only in-frame clones are kept and a portion is missing. This sample has 150,000 or so clones, with 82% found just once. The chain combines TRBV9 with TRBJ2-2; 8 bases are a match to TRBD2. Input material: PBMCs. This receptor was obtained from a male donor in good health and CMV-seropositive. CDR3 nucleotide sequence: TGTGCCAGCAGCGACAGCGGGAGAAGGACCGGGGAGCTGTTTTTT. This sequence encodes CASSDSGRRTGELFF.